This T cell receptor (beta chain) was documented in a study of T cell clonotyping in hematopoietic cell transplantation. Assay used: immunoSEQ multiplex PCR; TCRdb lists only in-frame clones, some missing. The table records over 2,500 clones, roughly four fifths of them present only once. The trim removed 4 bases at V and 4 bases at J, leaving 3 bases unmatched. The CDR3 runs to 14 residues. Germline V gives CDR1 ENHRY, CDR2 SYGVKD. Findings and limits, study-wide: Pathologically expanded recipient clonotypes increased progressively from day 30 to day 180 as diversity fell.

In the case of this clone: No antigen is known for it.

The chain uses TRBV10-3 and TRBJ2-2; 7 bases are shared with TRBD1. The specimen was PBMCs, collected 180 days after allogeneic stem cell transplant. This receptor was obtained from a female patient aged 40-50 years who had an allogeneic stem cell transplant from a related donor, so T cells may come from the graft donor. Some clones in this sample may be carry-over from other donors' samples. In DNA, the CDR3 is TGTGCCATCAGTGTCGGGACAGCCACCGGGGAGCTGTTTTTT. It encodes CAISVGTATGELFF.